This T cell receptor beta chain was documented in a study of a mutant IDH1 vaccine in newly diagnosed glioma. Clones were read by immunoSEQ multiplex PCR, and TCRdb kept only the in-frame ones, dropping some. The sample consists of about 66,000 clones, 80% to 90% of them appearing once. Stated time point: baseline, week 1 (first vaccination visit). Regarding treatment: pre-vaccination baseline after standard-of-care therapy. This CDR3 spans 14 amino acids. The trim removed 3 bases at V and 5 bases at J, leaving 3 bases unmatched. Germline V gene data show CDR1 as SGHRS and CDR2 as YFSETQ. The sequenced sample was PBMCs, obtained from a glioma patient treated with radiotherapy, temozolomide or both. This chain uses TRBV5-1 with TRBJ2-7; 12 nucleotides line up with TRBD1. The sequence was collected from a man aged 30 to 45 with glioma. CDR3 DNA sequence: TGCGCCAGCAGCTCCGGGACAGGGGGCAACGAGCAGTACTTC. Protein product: CASSSGTGGNEQYF.